Included here is one TCR beta chain sequence, with context. The data derive from a study of radiotherapy plus CTLA-4 blockade in lung cancer. Only in-frame clones appear in the TCRdb table, and some are missing; sequencing was by immunoSEQ multiplex PCR. The sample lists 40,000 to 45,000 clones, approximately 77% occurring once. The CDR3 loop spans 12 amino acids. The sample in question was peripheral blood, obtained from a patient treated with radiotherapy plus ipilimumab. The sequence was obtained from a human donor with non-small cell lung cancer whose response to radiotherapy plus ipilimumab could not be evaluated. The V gene is TRBV21-1, the J gene TRBJ2-2; the listed D gene, TRBD2, was not tested against the DNA. TRBV21-1 is recorded as a pseudogene. CDR3 loop: CANRGGTGELFF. DNA of the CDR3: TGTGCCAACAGGGGGGGGACCGGGGAGCTGTTTTTT.